This entry lists 10 T cell receptor beta chains sequenced from one sample in a study of cytomegalovirus exposure and HLA in healthy donors. Data came from immunoSEQ multiplex PCR; TCRdb stores just in-frame clones and leaves some out. The sample yields 120,000 or so clones, 89% seen once. Sequencing was carried out using PBMCs. Source of these receptors: a woman younger than 35 in good health and CMV-seronegative.

The V gene is TRBV27, the J gene TRBJ2-2, with D unclear. The CDR3 is 11 residues long. Germline CDR1 MNHEY, CDR2 SMNVEV (reference sequence). V was shortened by 3 bases and J by 6 bases, with 2 bases between the two germline ends. The CDR3 DNA is TGTGCCAGCAGTTTCGCCGGGGAGCTGTTTTTT. This encodes CASSFAGELFF.

This chain connects TRBV4-3 to TRBJ2-1; 10 nucleotides match TRBD2. Germline trimming cut 3 bases from V and 5 bases from J; bases unmatched to any gene: 7. The germline gives CDR1 LGHNA, CDR2 YSLEER. The CDR3 contains 16 residues. The CDR3: CASSHSGLAADNEQFF. The DNA of the CDR3 is TGCGCCAGCAGCCACTCCGGACTAGCGGCTGACAATGAGCAGTTCTTC.

The chain employs TRBV27 and TRBJ2-3; D remains unclear. V lost 6 bases and J 14 bases, leaving 18 bases between the germline ends. This CDR3 spans 12 amino acids. The germline V gene encodes CDR1 MNHEY and CDR2 SMNVEV (reference sequence). The CDR3 bases are TGTGCCAGCAGCCTAGTTGGAGCTTGCCCGTATTTT. The encoded protein is CASSLVGACPYF.

The table lists this clone with a count of one. The chain carries TRBV7-8 and TRBJ2-5; D possibly corresponds to TRBD2 (5 bases). Trimming left V 2 bases short and J 1 base short, with 17 bases between. CDR1 and CDR2 (germline): SGHVS, FQNEAQ. The CDR3 runs 17 residues. In DNA form, the CDR3 reads TGTGCCAGCAGCTTAAACGGAGGAGGAGCTCTCCAAGAGACCCAGTACTTC. It specifies CASSLNGGGALQETQYF.

The genes are TRBV9 and TRBJ1-1; D is unclear. Trimming shortened V by 0 bases and J by 4 bases, and 10 bases separated the two germline ends. Germline V gene lookup returns CDR1 SGDLS and CDR2 YYNGEE. CDR3 length: 14 residues. The CDR3 protein is CASSVVAGVTEAFF. The CDR3 DNA follows: TGTGCCAGCAGCGTAGTTGCCGGGGTCACTGAAGCTTTCTTT.

The J gene is TRBJ1-2, the V gene TRBV28, with D tentatively TRBD1 (5 bases). The V end lost 8 bases, the J end lost 0 bases, and 16 bases lay between the germline ends. Germline CDR1 is MDHEN and CDR2 is SYDVKM. The CDR3 is 15 amino acids. CDR3 coding DNA: TGTGCCAGCCGGTCGGCGGGGGGAGCTAACTATGGCTACACCTTC. Amino acids: CASRSAGGANYGYTF.

In this sample, this clone turned up once. The chain employs TRBV28 and TRBJ2-3; D is possibly TRBD1 (5 bases). This CDR3 contains 13 residues. Trimming cost V 10 bases and J 0 bases, with 11 bases left between them. CDR1 and CDR2 (germline): MDHEN, SYDVKM. The CDR3 spells CATRTPSTDTQYF. The CDR3 DNA is TGTGCCACTCGGACACCCAGCACAGATACGCAGTATTTT.

The rearrangement joins TRBV6-5 to TRBJ2-7; TRBD2 matches 7 bases. Germline CDR1 is MNHEY and CDR2 is SVGAGI. This CDR3 region has 16 residues. Losses at the gene ends were 0 bases for V and 5 bases for J; bases not matched to a gene: 10. The CDR3 coding sequence is TGTGCCAGCAGTTACTCGACGGGCGGGAGCGGCAACGAGCAGTACTTC. It is translated as CASSYSTGGSGNEQYF.

CDR3 sequence: CASSITSLQETQYF. Written as DNA, the CDR3 is TGTGCCAGCAGTATAACTAGCCTTCAAGAGACCCAGTACTTC. The chain employs TRBV9 and TRBJ2-5; D may be TRBD2 (6 bases). V gave up 5 bases and J gave up 2 bases, with 13 bases separating them. CDR3 length equals 14 residues. In germline, CDR1 is SGDLS, CDR2 YYNGEE.

The rearrangement joins TRBV5-4 to TRBJ2-1; 8 nucleotides align to TRBD2. Germline CDR1 and CDR2: SGHNT and YYREEE (reference sequence). There are 13 residues in the CDR3. After removal of 4 bases from V and 9 bases from J, the junction contained 6 bases not matched to a gene. This CDR3 is CASSEGRGGEQFF. The CDR3 coding sequence is TGTGCCAGCAGCGAGGGTCGGGGGGGTGAGCAGTTCTTC.